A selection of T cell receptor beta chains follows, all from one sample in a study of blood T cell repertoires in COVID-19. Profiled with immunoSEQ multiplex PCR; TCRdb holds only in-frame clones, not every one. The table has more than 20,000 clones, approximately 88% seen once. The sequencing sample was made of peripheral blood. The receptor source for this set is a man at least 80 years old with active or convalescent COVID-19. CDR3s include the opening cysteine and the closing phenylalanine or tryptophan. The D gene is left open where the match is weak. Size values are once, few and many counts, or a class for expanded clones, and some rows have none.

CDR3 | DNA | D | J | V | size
CASSLAPSMGQGAYEQYF | TGTGCCAGCAGCTTGGCCCCTTCTATGGGACAGGGGGCTTACGAGCAGTACTTC | TRBD1 | TRBJ2-7 | TRBV5-6 | -
CASTPSHRRGQYF | TGTGCCAGCACCCCCTCCCACAGGCGGGGGCAGTATTTT | - | TRBJ2-3 | TRBV5-6 | -
CASSPPGGTHGYTF | TGTGCCAGTAGTCCCCCGGGAGGGACCCATGGCTACACCTTC | - | TRBJ1-2 | TRBV19 | few
CASSFGVPGGYTF | TGTGCCAGCAGTTTCGGGGTTCCGGGCGGCTACACCTTC | - | TRBJ1-2 | TRBV28 | once
CASSSDRGNYGYTF | TGTGCCAGCAGCTCCGACAGGGGGAATTATGGCTACACCTTC | TRBD1 | TRBJ1-2 | TRBV5-4 | -
CASSPASGGWDEQYF | TGTGCCAGCAGCCCCGCCAGCGGGGGCTGGGACGAGCAGTACTTC | TRBD2 | TRBJ2-7 | TRBV6-5 | -
CASSVEGSAGANVLTF | TGTGCCAGCAGCGTAGAGGGGTCAGCTGGGGCCAACGTCCTGACTTTC | - | TRBJ2-6 | TRBV9 | -
CASSPGTGVHEQYF | TGTGCCAGCTCACCAGGGACAGGGGTCCACGAGCAGTACTTC | TRBD1 | TRBJ2-7 | TRBV18 | -
CASSQGGPSSYNSPLHF | TGCGCCAGCAGCCAAGGGGGACCCAGCTCCTATAATTCACCCCTCCACTTT | - | TRBJ1-6 | TRBV5-1 | -
CASSLIAGGQGEQFF | TGCGCCAGCAGCTTGATAGCGGGGGGGCAGGGTGAGCAGTTCTTC | TRBD2 | TRBJ2-1 | TRBV5-1 | -
CASSLVGRGAGGTGELFF | TGTGCCAGCAGCTTAGTAGGTCGAGGCGCGGGGGGCACCGGGGAGCTGTTTTTT | TRBD2 | TRBJ2-2 | TRBV7-2 | -
CASSYSAGGRYYEQYF | TGTGCCAGCAGTTACTCGGCGGGAGGGCGATACTACGAGCAGTACTTC | TRBD2 | TRBJ2-7 | TRBV6-2/TRBV6-3 | -
CASSDPGQGNTEAFF | TGTGCCAGCAGTGACCCGGGACAGGGGAACACTGAAGCTTTCTTT | TRBD1 | TRBJ1-1 | TRBV25-1 | -
CATSDPIPGGYEQFF | TGTGCCACCAGTGACCCTATCCCGGGGGGCTATGAGCAGTTCTTC | - | TRBJ2-1 | TRBV24-1 | -
CAWSRDRHQPQHF | TGTGCCTGGAGCCGGGACAGGCATCAGCCCCAGCATTTT | TRBD1 | TRBJ1-5 | TRBV30 | once
CASTWDSLPSSGNTIYF | TGTGCCAGCACATGGGACAGCCTCCCAAGCTCTGGAAACACCATATATTTT | TRBD1 | TRBJ1-3 | TRBV2 | -
CASSPPPSGSSTDTQYF | TGCGCCAGCAGCCCGCCCCCTAGCGGGAGCTCCACAGATACGCAGTATTTT | TRBD2 | TRBJ2-3 | TRBV5-1 | -
CASSRTGTASSYEQYF | TGTGCCAGCAGCCGTACCGGGACTGCGAGCTCCTACGAGCAGTACTTC | - | TRBJ2-7 | TRBV3-1/TRBV3-2 | -
CASRKGKGGSPLHF | TGTGCCAGCAGGAAGGGCAAAGGAGGCTCACCCCTCCACTTT | - | TRBJ1-6 | TRBV6-5 | -
CASSRGGFKETQYF | TGTGCCAGCAGCCGCGGGGGTTTTAAAGAGACCCAGTACTTC | TRBD2 | TRBJ2-5 | TRBV5-5 | -
CASSLAVWGDYEQYF | TGTGCCAGCAGCTTAGCGGTGTGGGGCGACTACGAGCAGTACTTC | - | TRBJ2-7 | TRBV7-9 | -
CATGVAGQETQYF | TGCGCCACCGGGGTGGCCGGCCAAGAGACCCAGTACTTC | - | TRBJ2-5 | TRBV5-1 | few
CSVVSQRTGSSYNEQFF | TGCAGCGTTGTATCGCAGCGGACAGGTTCCTCCTACAATGAGCAGTTCTTC | TRBD1 | TRBJ2-1 | TRBV29-1 | once
CASGTTGNEQYF | TGTGCCAGTGGGACCACAGGGAATGAGCAGTACTTC | - | TRBJ2-7 | TRBV28 | -
CASSRHSGGADETQYF | TGTGCCAGCAGCCGTCATAGCGGGGGGGCCGATGAGACCCAGTACTTC | TRBD2 | TRBJ2-5 | TRBV7-2 | -
CASSWDLTYEQYF | TGCGCCAGCAGCTGGGACTTAACCTACGAGCAGTACTTC | - | TRBJ2-7 | TRBV5-1 | -
CASSVEAGAYNEQFF | TGTGCCAGCAGTGTCGAGGCGGGGGCCTACAATGAGCAGTTCTTC | TRBD2 | TRBJ2-1 | TRBV2 | once
CASSPGTSGAKGNEQFF | TGTGCCAGCAGCCCGGGGACTAGCGGGGCGAAGGGCAATGAGCAGTTCTTC | TRBD2 | TRBJ2-1 | TRBV7-3 | -
CASTPLAGGYNEQFF | TGTGCCAGCACCCCACTAGCGGGGGGCTACAATGAGCAGTTCTTC | TRBD2 | TRBJ2-1 | TRBV2 | -